This T cell receptor beta chain was retrieved from a study of shared clonotypes between healthy human individuals. Study conclusions and caveats: Non-shared clonotypes displayed generation probabilities falling below those of clonotypes present in all four donors.

In the study's own analysis: With immunoSEQ giving junction-only sequences and no quality scores, filtering differed. Clones were read by immunoSEQ multiplex PCR, and TCRdb kept only the in-frame ones, dropping some. The V and J calls and clone size were taken over from that table, and D and trimming were inferred from the DNA. The sample includes roughly 850,000 clones, about 97% of them seen just once. In the case of this clone: Its antigen is currently unknown.

Only CD45RO-negative cells positively selected for CCR7 counted as naive CD8 cells, so terminally differentiated effector memory CD45RA+ cells were excluded. Material: naive CD8+ T cells sorted from blood. This clonotype was sampled from a man younger than 45 in good health.

CDR3 in DNA: TGCAGCGTTGTAATAGCGTCCTACAATGAGCAGTTCTTC. This gives the protein CSVVIASYNEQFF. The genes are TRBV29-1 and TRBJ2-1, with D tentatively TRBD2 (5 bases). The CDR3 loop spans 13 amino acids. Germline assignment: CDR1 SQVTM and CDR2 ANQGSEA. The V gene lost 4 bases and the J gene lost 1 base, with 8 bases spanning the gap.